Presented here are 26 T cell receptor beta chains from one specimen sequenced in a study of CXCR3-negative and CXCR3-positive naive CD8 T cells. The TRB libraries of cDNA were built by UMI-labeled 5' RACE. Following a re-call of the 5' RACE reads, TCRdb has one entry per CDR3 protein and lacks DNA. This sample's table reports approximately 58,000 distinct CDR3 sequences. Sequenced material: naive CXCR3- CD8+ T cells from blood. This sample's subset: CD45RO-CCR7+CD27+CD95- naive CD8+ T cells lacking CXCR3 (TNR3-). These receptors originate from a human donor in good health. Some clones in this sample may be carry-over from other donors' samples.

V usage is TRBV7-3 and J usage is TRBJ2-1; with no DNA, the TCRdb D assignment of TRBD2 cannot be verified. The CDR3 has 16 residues. CDR1 is SGHTA, CDR2 FQGTGA, per germline. The CDR3 sequence is CASSLGSSGVNNEQFF.

The chain carries TRBV20-1 and TRBJ2-3; TCRdb returns TRBD1, unconfirmable since there is no DNA. Germline values: CDR1 DFQATT, CDR2 SNEGSKA (reference sequence). The CDR3 is 15 amino acids. This CDR3 reads CSAGSLAGDLDTQYF.

The CDR3 reads CASSFVFRLAGAETQYF. The V call is TRBV7-9, the J call TRBJ2-5; the TCRdb call, TRBD2, lacks DNA for checking. The CDR3 contains 17 residues. In germline, CDR1 is SEHNR, CDR2 FQNEAQ (reference sequence).

The chain combines TRBV7-9 with TRBJ2-7; no DNA is available, so the TRBD1 call from TCRdb remains unchecked. CDR1 is SEHNR and CDR2 is FQNEAQ in the germline V gene (reference sequence). CDR3 size: 16 residues. CDR3 sequence: CASSTAGQGGIYEQYF. Variable domain in full (rest from reference TRBV7-9 and TRBJ2-7): DTGVSQNPRHKITKRGQNVTFRCDPISEHNRLYWYRQTLGQGPEFLTYFQNEAQLEKSRLLSDRFSAERPKGSFSTLEIQRTEQGDSAMYLCASSTAGQGGIYEQYFGPGTRLTVT.

This chain joins TRBV6-5 and TRBJ2-1; TCRdb's D call of TRBD2 is untestable without DNA. This CDR3 is 17 amino acids long. Germline CDR1 reads MNHEY; CDR2 reads SVGAGI. The CDR3 reads CASSWTSGLLLDNEQFF.

V gene TRBV5-1 combines with J gene TRBJ2-1; TCRdb lists TRBD1, though no DNA is available to test this call. The CDR3 is made up of 16 amino acids. Germline CDR1 SGHRS, CDR2 YFSETQ. The chain's CDR3 is CASSLLGDGSYNEQFF.

This chain joins TRBV6-2 or TRBV6-3 and TRBJ2-7. CDR1 and CDR2 (germline): MNHEY, SVGEGT. The length of the CDR3 is 12 residues. The CDR3 region is CASSSVSYEQYF.

The chain employs TRBV7-2 and TRBJ2-3. CDR3 length equals 12 residues. Germline V CDR1 and CDR2: SGHTA, FQGNSA. The CDR3 region is CASSLIADTQYF. The full variable domain, rest sourced from reference TRBV7-2 and TRBJ2-3, is GAGVSQSPSNKVTEKGKDVELRCDPISGHTALYWYRQSLGQGLEFLIYFQGNSAPDKSGLPSDRFSAERTGGSVSTLTIQRTQQEDSAVYLCASSLIADTQYFGPGTRLTVL.

The chain uses TRBV7-6 and TRBJ2-7; TCRdb's assignment of TRBD1 cannot be checked, as there is no DNA. This CDR3 comprises 16 residues. Germline CDR1 and CDR2: SGHVS and FNYEAQ. The CDR3 is CASSTSRGGSSYEQYF.

The V call is TRBV12-3 or TRBV12-4, the J call TRBJ2-1; no DNA is available, so the TRBD1 call from TCRdb remains unchecked. This CDR3 region has 12 residues. This chain's CDR3 is CASSAWGNEQFF.

This rearrangement joins TRBV15 to TRBJ1-2. In germline, CDR1 is LNHNV, CDR2 YYDKDF (reference sequence). The CDR3 contains 12 residues. This CDR3 is CATSRAAYGYTF. The full variable domain, rest sourced from reference TRBV15 and TRBJ1-2, is DAMVIQNPRYQVTQFGKPVTLSCSQTLNHNVMYWYQQKSSQAPKLLFHYYDKDFNNEADTPDNFQSRRPNTSFCFLDIRSPGLGDTAMYLCATSRAAYGYTFGSGTRLTVV.

The V gene is TRBV7-3, the J gene TRBJ2-1; TCRdb proposes TRBD2, but this gene call is untestable without DNA. From germline, CDR1 is SGHTA and CDR2 FQGTGA. The CDR3 is 15 amino acids. The CDR3 sequence: CASSWLAGENNEQFF. Based on the CDR3 plus reference TRBV7-3 and TRBJ2-1, the full variable domain is GAGVSQTPSNKVTEKGKYVELRCDPISGHTALYWYRQSLGQGPEFLIYFQGTGAADDSGLPNDRFFAVRPEGSVSTLKIQRTERGDSAVYLCASSWLAGENNEQFFGPGTRLTVL.

The chain links TRBV19 to TRBJ2-1. This CDR3 contains 15 residues. From germline, CDR1 is LNHDA and CDR2 SQIVND (reference sequence). CDR3 loop: CASSMPRYTYNEQFF. Full variable domain (missing parts from reference TRBV19 and TRBJ2-1): DGGITQSPKYLFRKEGQNVTLSCEQNLNHDAMYWYRQDPGQGLRLIYYSQIVNDFQKGDIAEGYSVSREKKESFPLTVTSAQKNPTAFYLCASSMPRYTYNEQFFGPGTRLTVL.

The rearrangement uses TRBV29-1 and TRBJ1-2; TCRdb designates TRBD1, a call that cannot be tested without DNA. CDR1 and CDR2 from the germline V gene are SQVTM and ANQGSEA. There are 15 residues in the CDR3. CDR3 amino acids: CSVGGWDKINYGYTF.

This chain links TRBV25-1 with TRBJ2-7. From germline, CDR1 is MGHDK and CDR2 SYGVNS. CDR3 length: 13 residues. The CDR3 reads CASSESGSYEQYF.

The chain carries TRBV7-2 and TRBJ1-6; absent DNA, TCRdb's TRBD1 call cannot be checked. CDR3 length equals 14 residues. Looked up from germline, CDR1 is SGHTA and CDR2 is FQGNSA. This CDR3 is CASSPGRTNSPLHF.

The chain's CDR3 is CASSQGGPSYEQYF. This chain connects TRBV3-1 to TRBJ2-7. In germline, CDR1 is LGHDT, CDR2 YNNKEL (reference sequence). This CDR3 is 14 amino acids long.

V is TRBV7-9 and J is TRBJ2-5; checking the TCRdb D call of TRBD2 is not possible without DNA. The CDR3 loop spans 14 amino acids. The germline CDR1 and CDR2 sequences are SEHNR and FQNEAQ (reference sequence). The CDR3 reads CAGRTGGLRETQYF.

The CDR3 here is CASSQQKPPGTYEQYF. The rearrangement uses TRBV4-2 and TRBJ2-7; no DNA is available, so the TRBD1 call from TCRdb remains unchecked. Germline V gives CDR1 LGHNA, CDR2 YNFKEQ. The CDR3 is made up of 16 amino acids.

V and J are TRBV2 and TRBJ2-7; checking the TCRdb D call of TRBD1 is not possible without DNA. CDR3 length: 14 residues. Germline CDR1 reads SNHLY; CDR2 reads FYNNEI. This chain's CDR3 is CASLPRGISNEQYF.

The chain uses TRBV4-3 and TRBJ2-1; the D call from TCRdb, TRBD1, cannot be confirmed without DNA. Germline values: CDR1 LGHNA, CDR2 YSLEER. This CDR3 has 20 residues. Here the CDR3 reads CASSQAIPPMGGSGSNEQFF.

This chain uses TRBV28 with TRBJ2-1; the D gene TCRdb calls, TRBD1, cannot be checked with no DNA. CDR3 length: 15 amino acids. Germline-derived CDR1 and CDR2 are MDHEN and SYDVKM. CDR3 region: CASSFRDRGYNEQFF.

The rearrangement uses TRBV15 and TRBJ1-1; TCRdb gives TRBD1 as the D gene, but with no DNA this cannot be confirmed. CDR3 size: 16 residues. The germline V gene encodes CDR1 LNHNV and CDR2 YYDKDF (reference sequence). CDR3 amino acids: CATSRALARGETEAFF.

The chain uses TRBV12-3 or TRBV12-4 and TRBJ2-1; the D call from TCRdb, TRBD2, cannot be confirmed without DNA. The CDR3 totals 16 residues. CDR3 amino acids: CASSFPGALSYNEQFF.

The chain recombines TRBV6-5 with TRBJ2-2; the D gene TCRdb calls, TRBD1, cannot be checked with no DNA. CDR1 is MNHEY and CDR2 is SVGAGI in the germline V gene. The CDR3 contains 15 residues. The CDR3 is CASIQMQGEFGELFF.

The chain recombines TRBV29-1 with TRBJ2-7; there is no DNA to check the TCRdb D call of TRBD2. CDR3 length: 14 residues. Germline assignment: CDR1 SQVTM and CDR2 ANQGSEA. The chain's CDR3 is CSVEVSGTNGEQYF.